The next 22 T cell receptor beta chains were all read from a single sample in a study of tumor-infiltrating lymphocytes in primary liver carcinoma. Total RNA (roughly 530 ng) served as template for TCR beta cDNA synthesis primed by a constant-region primer. Three rounds of nested multiplex PCR with slightly modified ARM-PCR produced TCR beta libraries. TRBV1-TRBV30 forward primers and a C-beta reverse primer were used in the first two PCR rounds, which each ran for about 10 cycles. MiXCR was run by TCRdb on the multiplex PCR reads, yielding one entry per CDR3 protein. The table lists around 210,000 distinct CDR3 sequences, roughly 61% of them singletons. Germline DNA was also extracted, with blood RNA taken from unsorted whole blood. Sequencing used peripheral blood. All receptors derive from a woman in her sixties or seventies with primary liver carcinoma and hepatitis B virus infection.

A note on this clonotype: A read error may produce the germline difference seen at one junction end. The rearrangement links TRBV11-2 to TRBJ2-7; the match to TRBD1 covers 10 bases. The germline CDR1 and CDR2 sequences are SGHAT and FQNNGV. This CDR3 has 17 amino acids. In DNA, the CDR3 is TGTGCCAACAGCTCAGTTCGGGGGACAGGGGTGTATTACGAGCAGTACTTC. It yields the protein CANSSVRGTGVYYEQYF.

This clonotype has a handful of counts. The rearrangement uses TRBV11-3 and TRBJ1-1; possible D gene TRBD1, 6 bases. CDR3 size: 17 residues. V was pared by 5 bases and J by 0 bases, with 19 bases between. Germline V gene lookup returns CDR1 SGHNT and CDR2 YENEEA. DNA of the CDR3: TGTGCCAGCAGCACCCCAGCGGGGGGCCCAATGAACACTGAAGCTTTCTTT. Amino acid sequence: CASSTPAGGPMNTEAFF.

This chain joins TRBV5-6 and TRBJ2-5, with 7 bases matching TRBD1. The CDR3 spans 15 residues. J lost 5 bases, V lost 4 bases, and 11 bases had no gene match. CDR1 is SGHDT and CDR2 is YYEEEE in the germline V gene. CDR3 loop: CASSRQGIGRETQYF. The DNA of the CDR3 is TGTGCCAGCAGCCGACAGGGTATCGGCAGGGAGACCCAGTACTTC.

This chain links TRBV5-1 with TRBJ2-7; D is ambiguous. Germline V gene lookup returns CDR1 SGHRS and CDR2 YFSETQ. The CDR3 covers 14 residues. V was clipped by 0 bases and J by 2 bases, with 9 bases between them. In nucleotides, the CDR3 is TGCGCCAGCAGCTTGGATCCTTCCACCTACGAGCAGTACTTC. Protein product: CASSLDPSTYEQYF.

On this clonotype itself: This may be a read error: a much more frequent sequence differs by one nucleotide. This chain links TRBV6-6 with TRBJ2-3; a weak D match, TRBD2 (5 bases). The V gene lost 3 bases and the J gene lost 3 bases, with 19 bases spanning the gap. The CDR3 extends over 17 amino acids. The germline V gene has CDR1 MNHNY and CDR2 SVGAGI (reference sequence). The CDR3 sequence is CASSYGLGRRGTDTQYF. The CDR3 DNA is TGTGCCAGCAGTTATGGTCTTGGCAGGAGAGGGACAGATACGCAGTATTTT.

This clonotype showed up many times. This rearrangement joins TRBV11-3 to TRBJ2-3; 8 bases agree with TRBD2. Trimming removed 7 bases from V and 10 bases from J; junction bases left unmatched: 10. Germline CDR1 SGHNT, CDR2 YENEEA. This CDR3 spans 13 amino acids. The CDR3 nucleotides are TGTGCCAGCACCCCCGGGGGGGCTCTCGCGCAGTATTTT. This translates into CASTPGGALAQYF.

With respect to this clonotype: The germline gene is not matched at one end of the junction; a read error may be the cause. The chain joins TRBV11-2 to TRBJ2-7; 9 bases line up with TRBD1. The CDR3 loop spans 15 amino acids. Germline V gene lookup returns CDR1 SGHAT and CDR2 FQNNGV. CDR3 in DNA: TGTACCAGCGGCCTCCACAGGGGGCGGGCCTACGAGCAGTACTTC. It codes for CTSGLHRGRAYEQYF.

This clonotype was recorded many times. This chain joins TRBV12-3 or TRBV12-4 and TRBJ2-2, with TRBD1 as a possible D gene (5 bases). The ends were cut back, 6 bases at V and 2 bases at J, with 10 bases in the middle. CDR3 length: 14 residues. The CDR3 DNA reads as TGTGCCAGCAGCCTGGGGCAAAACACCGGGGAGCTGTTTTTT. Its translation: CASSLGQNTGELFF.

This clonotype has just one count. This chain links TRBV28 with TRBJ1-1; a possible D gene is TRBD1 (5 bases). This CDR3 has 14 amino acids. Germline V gene lookup returns CDR1 MDHEN and CDR2 SYDVKM. V dropped 7 bases and J dropped 2 bases, with 14 bases sitting between them. The CDR3 here is CASTSSGHNTEAFF. DNA for the CDR3: TGTGCCAGCACTTCCTCCGGACATAACACTGAAGCTTTCTTT.

This clonotype came up a few times. The chain couples TRBV4-1 to TRBJ1-2, with D possibly being TRBD1 (5 bases). Between the trimmed V and J ends, which lost 5 bases and 7 bases, there was a span of 14 bases. The CDR3 extends over 13 amino acids. The germline V gene has CDR1 MGHRA and CDR2 YSYEKL. CDR3: CASSGARSFGYTF. DNA of the CDR3: TGCGCCAGCAGCGGGGCTCGCTCCTTTGGCTACACCTTC.

This clonotype came up once. The CDR3 bases are TGTGCCAGCAGACCGGGGCAGGGAAGTCAGCCCCAGTATTTT. Translation: CASRPGQGSQPQYF. V is TRBV5-8 and J is TRBJ1-5; D assignment may be TRBD1 or TRBD2 (5 bases each). The end of the DNA aligns better with TRBJ2-3, so the J call may be wrong. The length of the CDR3 is 14 residues. Germline loops: CDR1 SGHTS, CDR2 YDEGEE.

Remarks on this clonotype: At one boundary the junction diverges from the germline segment, which might be a read error. V gene TRBV28 combines with J gene TRBJ2-4; 8 nucleotides match TRBD2. The CDR3 contains 16 residues. Looked up from germline, CDR1 is MDHEN and CDR2 is SYDVKM. CDR3 sequence: CGSSLYGRALKNIQYF. CDR3 DNA sequence: TGTGGCAGCAGTTTATACGGGAGGGCCCTCAAAAACATTCAGTACTTC.

Comments on this clonotype: At one of its ends the junction is not consistent with the germline gene, which may arise from a read error. This chain joins TRBV11-2 and TRBJ2-2, with D unclear. The CDR3 has 15 residues. Per germline, CDR1 SGHAT and CDR2 FQNNGV. CDR3 nucleotides: TGTGTCAGCAGCTGGGCCCTGTCCGGTACCGGGGAGCTGTTTTTT. Protein product: CVSSWALSGTGELFF.

A single count supports this clonotype. Germline is not matched at one junction end, which may reflect a read error. The V and J genes are TRBV5-1 and TRBJ1-3; D possibly corresponds to TRBD1 (5 bases). The germline CDR1 and CDR2 sequences are SGHRS and YFSETQ. This CDR3 is built from 16 residues. The CDR3 here is CASTLSGAASGNTIYF. Written as DNA, the CDR3 is TGCGCCAGCACCTTGTCTGGGGCGGCTTCTGGAAACACCATATATTTT.

This clonotype was recorded at least ten times. The V and J genes are TRBV6-5 and TRBJ1-4, with 8 bases aligning to TRBD1. CDR1 MNHEY and CDR2 SVGAGI come from the germline V gene. The V and J ends lost 9 bases and 7 bases, in that order; junction bases with no gene match: 4. The CDR3 has 12 residues. The DNA of the CDR3 is TGTGCCAGTAGGACAGGGAGTGAAAAACTGTTTTTT. Translation: CASRTGSEKLFF.

This clonotype was detected many times. The chain couples TRBV6-5 to TRBJ1-1, with 7 bases aligning to TRBD1. The CDR3 consists of 14 residues. J gave up 1 base and V 6 bases, and 5 bases lay outside the gene matches. From germline, CDR1 is MNHEY and CDR2 SVGAGI. As DNA, the CDR3 is TGTGCCAGCAGCACCGGGACAGCGAACACTGAAGCTTTCTTT. Translated, it gives CASSTGTANTEAFF.

This clonotype occurred many times. CDR3 protein: CASGGRMDGELFF. The CDR3 DNA reads as TGTGCCAGCGGGGGCAGGATGGACGGGGAGCTGTTTTTT. The chain links TRBV12-3 or TRBV12-4 to TRBJ2-2; TRBD1 might be the D (6 bases). CDR3 size: 13 residues. Trimming cost V 8 bases and J 7 bases, with 14 bases left between them.

On this clonotype: This may stem from a read error, because a much larger clone lies one nucleotide away. The chain uses TRBV6-6 and TRBJ2-7; D unresolved. Germline V gene sequence: CDR1 MNHNY, CDR2 SVGAGI (reference sequence). The CDR3 runs to 15 residues. V was clipped by 3 bases and J by 2 bases, with 14 bases between them. As DNA, the CDR3 is TGTGCCAGCAGTTATCATCGCGAACGGGCCTACGAGCAGTACTTC. Protein sequence: CASSYHRERAYEQYF.

The CDR3 DNA reads TGTGCCAGCAGTGTGCCGGGAGCCGGGGAGCTGTTTTTT. As protein: CASSVPGAGELFF. V is TRBV6-4 and J is TRBJ2-2; a possible D gene is TRBD2 (6 bases). Trimming stripped 4 bases from V and 6 bases from J, with 9 bases between. This CDR3 comprises 13 residues. Germline values: CDR1 MRHNA, CDR2 SNTAGT.

This clonotype was detected once. The chain employs TRBV5-1 and TRBJ2-2; D perhaps matches TRBD2 (5 bases). Trimming pared 3 bases from V and 1 base from J, leaving 13 bases between. Germline assignment: CDR1 SGHRS and CDR2 YFSETQ. The CDR3 consists of 16 residues. The CDR3 protein is CASSSRGGLNTGELFF. For the CDR3, the DNA is TGCGCCAGCAGCTCGCGTGGCGGGTTGAACACCGGGGAGCTGTTTTTT.

The gene calls are TRBV12-3 or TRBV12-4 and TRBJ2-2; 7 positions agree with TRBD2. CDR3 size: 18 residues. The V and J ends lost 5 bases and 5 bases, in that order; junction bases with no gene match: 17. The CDR3 DNA sequence: TGTGCCAGCAGTCCAGGTCTAGCGGAAGGGCCAAAGACCGGGGAGCTGTTTTTT. It yields the protein CASSPGLAEGPKTGELFF.

V usage is TRBV6-5 and J usage is TRBJ2-7, with TRBD1 identical over 9 bases. The CDR3 length is 14 residues. Unmatched junction bases numbered 10, after V lost 5 bases and J lost 8 bases. The V gene's germline CDR1 is MNHEY and CDR2 SVGAGI. The CDR3 here is CASSAGTGQTKQYF. DNA for the CDR3: TGTGCCAGCAGTGCCGGGACAGGGCAAACCAAGCAGTACTTC.